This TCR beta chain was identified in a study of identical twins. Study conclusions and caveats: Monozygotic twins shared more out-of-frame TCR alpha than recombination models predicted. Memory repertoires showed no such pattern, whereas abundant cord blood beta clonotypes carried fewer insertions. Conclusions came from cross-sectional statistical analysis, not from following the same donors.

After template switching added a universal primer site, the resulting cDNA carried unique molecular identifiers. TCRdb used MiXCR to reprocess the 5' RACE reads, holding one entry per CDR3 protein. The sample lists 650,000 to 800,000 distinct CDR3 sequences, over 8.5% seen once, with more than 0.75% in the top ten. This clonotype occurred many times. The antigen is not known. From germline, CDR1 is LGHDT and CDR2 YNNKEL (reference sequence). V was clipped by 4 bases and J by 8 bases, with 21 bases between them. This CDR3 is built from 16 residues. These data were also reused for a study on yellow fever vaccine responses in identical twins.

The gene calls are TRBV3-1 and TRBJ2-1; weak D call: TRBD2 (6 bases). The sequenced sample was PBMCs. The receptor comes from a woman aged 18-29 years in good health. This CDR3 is CASSRPVWGVVYEQFF. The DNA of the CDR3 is TGTGCCAGCAGCCGGCCGGTATGGGGGGTTGTGTATGAGCAGTTCTTC.